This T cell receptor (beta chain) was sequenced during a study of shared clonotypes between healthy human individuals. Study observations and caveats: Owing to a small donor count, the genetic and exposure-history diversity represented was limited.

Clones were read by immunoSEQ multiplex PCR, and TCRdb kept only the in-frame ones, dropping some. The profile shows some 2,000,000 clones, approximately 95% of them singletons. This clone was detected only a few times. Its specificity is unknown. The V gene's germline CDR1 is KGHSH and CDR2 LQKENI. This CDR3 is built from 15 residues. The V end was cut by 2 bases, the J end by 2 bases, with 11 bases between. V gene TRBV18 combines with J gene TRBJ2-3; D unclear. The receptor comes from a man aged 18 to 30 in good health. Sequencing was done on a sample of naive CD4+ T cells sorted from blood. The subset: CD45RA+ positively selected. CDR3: CASSPSPQLTDTQYF. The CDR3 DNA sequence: TGTGCCAGCTCACCATCTCCTCAACTCACAGATACGCAGTATTTT.